This TCR beta chain comes out of a study of blood T cells in healthy people across ages. Study results and limitations: Naive T cell percentage showed a strong correlation with the diversity of TCR beta. CMV status of donors was unknown, possibly confounding expanded clonotype changes. Fewer expanded clones and more diversity marked long-lived versus aged donors.

Concerning this clonotype: The target antigen is unknown.

PCR was performed a second time for 7 to 11 cycles using a sample-barcoded 5' primer and a J-beta primer mix. Sequencing recovered at least 3 million CDR3-containing paired-end reads from each sample. TCRdb re-called the 5' RACE reads through MiXCR, storing one row per CDR3 protein. The table lists 980,000 or so distinct CDR3 sequences, around 49% of them singletons, with about an eighth in the top ten. The germline V gene encodes CDR1 DFQATT and CDR2 SNEGSKA (reference sequence). V was pared by 0 bases and J by 4 bases, with 11 bases of the junction left unmatched. The CDR3 spans 18 residues. The sequenced material came from blood. This sequence joins TRBV20-1 and TRBJ2-3; TRBD2 agrees at 12 bases. The receptor's source is a man aged 25 to 45 in good health. The CDR3 reads CSARDPTLLAGGADTQYF. The CDR3 DNA reads TGCAGTGCTAGAGATCCCACCCTACTAGCGGGGGGCGCAGATACGCAGTATTTT.